The 32 T cell receptor beta chains presented below share a single source sample, sequenced in a study of T-cell reconstitution after alpha-beta-depleted transplantation in children. The TCRbeta library was prepared with unique molecular identifiers. In TCRdb, the PCR reads were re-called with MiXCR into one record per CDR3 protein. The sample holds about 610,000 distinct CDR3 sequences; roughly a tenth are singletons and the top ten take about 4%. Source: PBMCs from the stem cell graft donor, taken from the stem cell graft. These receptors all come from a human donor who donated a stem cell graft to a child with acute myeloid leukemia.

This clonotype has a single count. The germline gene is not matched at one end of the junction; a read error may be the cause. The chain uses TRBV20-1 and TRBJ2-3, with TRBD2 as a possible D gene (6 bases). The V gene's germline CDR1 is DFQATT and CDR2 SNEGSKA (reference sequence). This CDR3 spans 14 amino acids. Here the CDR3 reads CSASGGTGTDTLYF. The CDR3 DNA reads as TGCAGTGCTAGTGGCGGGACGGGCACAGATACGCTGTATTTT.

About this clonotype: Germline is not matched at one junction end, which may reflect a read error. The J gene is TRBJ2-7, the V gene TRBV7-7; 8 nucleotides align to TRBD1. Looked up from germline, CDR1 is SSHAT and CDR2 is FNYEAQ (reference sequence). The CDR3 length is 14 residues. The DNA of the CDR3 is TGTGCTAGCAGCCCGGGACAGGCCTCCTACGAGCAGTACTTC. It codes for CASSPGQASYEQYF.

The chain employs TRBV6-1 and TRBJ2-3; TRBD1 matches at 8 bases. This CDR3 has 13 residues. The germline V gene encodes CDR1 MNHNS and CDR2 SASEGT. The ends lost 5 bases at V and 5 bases at J; junction bases unmatched: 3. CDR3 coding DNA: TGTGCCAGCAGTCAGGGGGCTGTAGATACGCAGTATTTT. Translating it yields CASSQGAVDTQYF.

The chain links TRBV14 to TRBJ2-5, with D hard to call. CDR3 length: 12 amino acids. Trimming cost V 1 base and J 5 bases, with 5 bases left between them. Germline assignment: CDR1 SGHDN and CDR2 FVKESK. CDR3: CASSQVFETQYF. The CDR3 DNA follows: TGTGCCAGCAGCCAAGTGTTCGAGACCCAGTACTTC.

This clonotype was detected ten times or more. The chain uses TRBV7-3 and TRBJ1-1; the match to TRBD1 covers 8 bases. Germline CDR1 and CDR2: SGHTA and FQGTGA. The CDR3 loop spans 13 amino acids. Unmatched junction bases numbered 5, after V lost 8 bases and J lost 3 bases. Here the CDR3 reads CASRRGPDTEAFF. CDR3 nucleotide sequence: TGTGCCAGCCGCAGGGGGCCTGACACTGAAGCTTTCTTT.

The table lists this clonotype with a few counts. The chain recombines TRBV7-2 with TRBJ1-6, with 7 bases identical to TRBD1. Germline CDR1 is SGHTA and CDR2 is FQGNSA. The ends lost 5 bases at V and 9 bases at J; junction bases unmatched: 13. The CDR3 totals 16 residues. CDR3 sequence reads: CASSRHAQGDLSPLHF. The CDR3 coding sequence is TGTGCCAGCAGCCGACACGCGCAGGGGGATCTTTCACCCCTCCACTTT. The full variable domain, completed using reference TRBV7-2 and TRBJ1-6, is GAGVSQSPSNKVTEKGKDVELRCDPISGHTALYWYRQSLGQGLEFLIYFQGNSAPDKSGLPSDRFSAERTGGSVSTLTIQRTQQEDSAVYLCASSRHAQGDLSPLHFGNGTRLTVT.

A few counts support this clonotype. This rearrangement joins TRBV20-1 to TRBJ2-1, with TRBD2 matching 15 bases. Germline CDR1 DFQATT, CDR2 SNEGSKA (reference sequence). This CDR3 is built from 16 residues. CDR3 residues: CSAGTSGRRYHNEQFF. In DNA form, the CDR3 reads TGCAGCGCCGGGACTAGCGGGAGGAGGTATCACAATGAGCAGTTCTTC.

This clonotype occurred many times. The chain links TRBV20-1 to TRBJ1-1; no reliable D call. Trimming left V 0 bases short and J 8 bases short, with 7 bases between. The CDR3 extends over 11 amino acids. Germline V lookup: CDR1 DFQATT, CDR2 SNEGSKA (reference sequence). CDR3 sequence (DNA): TGCAGTGCTAGAGATCTGGGGGAAGCTTTCTTT. Translated: CSARDLGEAFF.

This clonotype has a handful of counts. V gene TRBV6-1 combines with J gene TRBJ2-1; 11 bases are shared with TRBD2. Germline values: CDR1 MNHNS, CDR2 SASEGT. V shed 7 bases and J 4 bases; nucleotides not matched to a gene: 9. The CDR3 is 16 residues long. DNA of the CDR3: TGTGCCAGCAACCTAGCGGGAGGCAAACTATACAATGAGCAGTTCTTC. Its translation: CASNLAGGKLYNEQFF.

This clonotype has just a few counts. The rearrangement links TRBV6-6 to TRBJ2-3; tentative D call: TRBD1 (7 bases). This CDR3 has 13 amino acids. Germline lookup yields CDR1 MNHNY and CDR2 SVGAGI (reference sequence). Between the trimmed V and J ends, which lost 7 bases and 9 bases, there was a span of 17 bases. The CDR3 loop is CASKDREASTQYF. CDR3 nucleotide sequence: TGTGCCAGCAAAGACAGGGAGGCAAGCACGCAGTATTTT.

This clonotype has a count of ten or more. V usage is TRBV29-1 and J usage is TRBJ2-2, with no clear D. V lost 4 bases to trimming and J lost 4 bases, with 7 bases between them. This CDR3 comprises 12 residues. In germline, CDR1 is SQVTM, CDR2 ANQGSEA. The CDR3 loop is CSVVTVTGELFF. The CDR3 coding sequence is TGCAGCGTTGTTACAGTCACCGGGGAGCTGTTTTTT.

This clonotype was counted between two and nine times. The chain uses TRBV7-2 and TRBJ2-3, with D hard to call. Germline CDR1 SGHTA, CDR2 FQGNSA. This CDR3 region has 13 residues. Trimming took off 1 base at V and 5 bases at J, with 7 bases between the two ends. The CDR3 DNA reads as TGTGCCAGCAGCTTAGTGGCTCGAGATACGCAGTATTTT. Translation gives CASSLVARDTQYF. Looking up the rest from reference TRBV7-2 and TRBJ2-3 gives the full variable domain: GAGVSQSPSNKVTEKGKDVELRCDPISGHTALYWYRQSLGQGLEFLIYFQGNSAPDKSGLPSDRFSAERTGGSVSTLTIQRTQQEDSAVYLCASSLVARDTQYFGPGTRLTVL.

This clonotype has a handful of counts. The chain carries TRBV25-1 and TRBJ2-7; D is possibly TRBD2 (5 bases). Trimming shortened V by 7 bases and J by 2 bases, and 18 bases separated the two germline ends. The V gene's germline CDR1 is MGHDK and CDR2 SYGVNS. This CDR3 has 15 residues. The chain's CDR3 is CASTPPRGNPYEQYF. CDR3 bases: TGTGCCAGCACCCCCCCGAGAGGGAACCCCTACGAGCAGTACTTC.

This clonotype has at least ten counts. The J gene is TRBJ2-2, the V gene TRBV12-3 or TRBV12-4; no clear D gene. This CDR3 is 13 amino acids long. Trimming took off 6 bases at V and 4 bases at J, with 9 bases between the two ends. DNA of the CDR3: TGTGCCAGCAGCCTAGACTTCACCGGGGAGCTGTTTTTT. The encoded protein is CASSLDFTGELFF.

This clonotype was seen at least ten times. The rearrangement links TRBV6-1 to TRBJ1-4, with D perhaps TRBD1 (5 bases). The ends were cut back, 6 bases at V and 1 base at J, with 6 bases in the middle. The CDR3 is made up of 13 amino acids. Germline V lookup: CDR1 MNHNS, CDR2 SASEGT. CDR3 sequence: CASRGVTNEKLFF. CDR3 bases: TGTGCCAGCAGAGGGGTAACTAATGAAAAACTGTTTTTT.

This clonotype came up many times. The chain links TRBV4-3 to TRBJ2-7; 8 bases are a match to TRBD1. V trimming: 0 bases; J trimming: 1 base; junction bases outside the gene matches: 14. Germline CDR1 reads LGHNA; CDR2 reads YSLEER. This CDR3 is built from 19 residues. Here the CDR3 reads CASSQDLGQGASRSYEQYF. CDR3 sequence (DNA): TGCGCCAGCAGCCAAGATCTAGGACAGGGAGCATCTAGGTCCTACGAGCAGTACTTC.

The table lists this clonotype with many counts. The chain has TRBV9 and TRBJ1-6; D unclear. The CDR3 is made up of 13 amino acids. V dropped 0 bases and J dropped 6 bases, with 4 bases sitting between them. Per germline, CDR1 SGDLS and CDR2 YYNGEE. The CDR3 sequence: CASSVEGNSPLHF. The CDR3 DNA sequence: TGTGCCAGCAGCGTAGAGGGTAATTCACCCCTCCACTTT.

For this clonotype: The CDR3 end shows no conserved phenylalanine or tryptophan, and so a read error is likely. The gene calls are TRBV7-2 and TRBJ2-7; D is unclear. CDR1 and CDR2 from the germline V gene are SGHTA and FQGNSA. The CDR3 consists of 11 residues. Trimming left V 7 bases short and J 7 bases short, with 11 bases between. The CDR3 sequence is CASTRAVEQYL. CDR3 nucleotide sequence: TGTGCCAGCACTCGGGCCGTTGAGCAGTACCTC.

This clonotype was seen many times. This sequence joins TRBV20-1 and TRBJ2-7; a weak D match, TRBD2 (6 bases). This CDR3 is 14 amino acids long. V was shortened by 5 bases and J by 5 bases, with 19 bases between the two germline ends. Germline CDR1 reads DFQATT; CDR2 reads SNEGSKA (reference sequence). The CDR3 loop is CSAGPGLPHDEQYF. CDR3 nucleotides: TGCAGTGCTGGCCCGGGACTCCCCCACGACGAGCAGTACTTC.

This clonotype was counted ten times or more. The CDR3 DNA is TGCAGCGCCGCAGGGGGGGGCCAAGAGACCCAGTACTTC. It codes for CSAAGGGQETQYF. This rearrangement joins TRBV29-1 to TRBJ2-5; D may correspond to TRBD1 or TRBD2 (7 bases each). V was trimmed by 7 bases and J by 1 base, leaving 13 bases between them. CDR1 SQVTM and CDR2 ANQGSEA come from the germline V gene. This CDR3 region has 13 residues.

This clonotype was observed a handful of times. V is TRBV27 and J is TRBJ1-4; possible D gene TRBD1, 6 bases. The germline gives CDR1 MNHEY, CDR2 SMNVEV (reference sequence). CDR3 length: 13 residues. The V and J ends lost 6 bases and 7 bases respectively, with 12 bases between them. DNA of the CDR3: TGTGCCAGCAGCCAACAGGGAGGTGAAAAACTGTTTTTT. Amino acid sequence: CASSQQGGEKLFF.

This clonotype was observed a handful of times. The rearrangement links TRBV5-1 to TRBJ1-1, with 7 bases matching TRBD1. V gave up 1 base and J gave up 1 base; unmatched junction bases: 4. The CDR3 has 15 residues. CDR1 SGHRS and CDR2 YFSETQ come from the germline V gene. The CDR3 coding sequence is TGCGCCAGCAGCTTGTGGGACAGTACGAACACTGAAGCTTTCTTT. It specifies CASSLWDSTNTEAFF.

The chain carries TRBV29-1 and TRBJ1-5, with TRBD1 identical over 7 bases. This CDR3 has 12 amino acids. Germline assignment: CDR1 SQVTM and CDR2 ANQGSEA. The J segment lost 6 bases and the V segment lost 7 bases, leaving 6 bases of the junction unmatched. The CDR3, as DNA: TGCAGCGCCTCGACAGGGTCTCAGCCCCAGCATTTT. Its translation is CSASTGSQPQHF.

This clonotype was counted between two and nine times. The rearrangement links TRBV4-1 to TRBJ2-1; tentative D call: TRBD1 (6 bases). Trimming stripped 0 bases from V and 5 bases from J, with 14 bases between. This CDR3 has 16 residues. Germline CDR1 and CDR2: MGHRA and YSYEKL. The CDR3 DNA reads as TGCGCCAGCAGCCAAGAGGTGGGGGCTAGTAACAATGAGCAGTTCTTC. It is translated as CASSQEVGASNNEQFF.

This clonotype was picked up many times. The chain uses TRBV29-1 and TRBJ2-3, with D uncertain. Germline V gives CDR1 SQVTM, CDR2 ANQGSEA. There are 14 residues in the CDR3. The germline V and J ends were trimmed by 4 bases and 1 base, with 12 bases remaining between them. CDR3 in DNA: TGCAGCGTTGTAGTGGGCGCGGGCACAGATACGCAGTATTTT. This codes for CSVVVGAGTDTQYF.

In its sample, this clonotype was seen many times. The chain couples TRBV10-3 to TRBJ2-2; maybe TRBD2 (6 bases). Germline values: CDR1 ENHRY, CDR2 SYGVKD. The V end was cut by 5 bases, the J end by 4 bases, with 14 bases between. The CDR3 extends over 15 amino acids. The CDR3: CAISWTGVGTGELFF. CDR3 in DNA: TGTGCCATCAGTTGGACGGGAGTGGGCACCGGGGAGCTGTTTTTT.

This clonotype was detected only a few times. V gene TRBV7-8 combines with J gene TRBJ2-7; TRBD2 is a possible D gene (6 bases). Per germline, CDR1 SGHVS and CDR2 FQNEAQ. The CDR3 has 17 residues. Trimming pared 5 bases from V and 0 bases from J, leaving 20 bases between. CDR3 region: CASSPEPGTSSSYEQYF. As DNA, the CDR3 is TGTGCCAGCAGCCCGGAACCCGGGACTTCCAGCTCCTACGAGCAGTACTTC. The variable domain in full, with the rest retrieved from reference TRBV7-8 and TRBJ2-7, is GAGVSQSPRYKVAKRGQDVALRCDPISGHVSLFWYQQALGQGPEFLTYFQNEAQLDKSGLPSDRFFAERPEGSVSTLKIQRTQQEDSAVYLCASSPEPGTSSSYEQYFGPGTRLTVT.

The chain is built from TRBV5-1 and TRBJ2-3, with D perhaps TRBD1 or TRBD2 (5 bases each). The germline V and J ends were trimmed by 4 bases and 2 bases, with 14 bases remaining between them. The germline V gene encodes CDR1 SGHRS and CDR2 YFSETQ. This CDR3 contains 15 residues. The CDR3 region is CASSTARGVTDTQYF. The CDR3, as DNA: TGCGCCAGCAGCACCGCTAGAGGGGTCACAGATACGCAGTATTTT.

The sample holds a few counts of this clonotype. The rearrangement joins TRBV7-9 to TRBJ2-1; 8 bases align to TRBD1. This CDR3 spans 16 amino acids. The V and J ends lost 5 bases and 5 bases, in that order; junction bases with no gene match: 11. Germline CDR1 reads SEHNR; CDR2 reads FQNEAQ (reference sequence). The CDR3, as DNA: TGTGCCAGCAGCGCCAGACAGGGGAATAAGGACAATGAGCAGTTCTTC. This translates into CASSARQGNKDNEQFF.

At least ten counts were recorded for this clonotype. The J gene is TRBJ2-1, the V gene TRBV20-1, with 7 nucleotides matching TRBD2. The CDR3 runs to 14 residues. Germline loops: CDR1 DFQATT, CDR2 SNEGSKA (reference sequence). V gave up 3 bases and J gave up 7 bases; unmatched junction bases: 9. As DNA, the CDR3 is TGCAGTGCTAGCCCCTGGCAGGGAGGGAATGAGCAGTTCTTC. As protein: CSASPWQGGNEQFF.

This clonotype was detected ten times or more. This chain links TRBV20-1 with TRBJ2-1; 10 nucleotides agree with TRBD2. The junction had 5 bases not matched to a gene; V was cut back by 2 bases and J by 1 base. From germline, CDR1 is DFQATT and CDR2 SNEGSKA (reference sequence). The CDR3 sequence is 16 residues long. CDR3 protein: CSARLAGDKSYNEQFF. The CDR3 DNA reads as TGCAGTGCTAGACTAGCGGGAGATAAGTCCTACAATGAGCAGTTCTTC.

This clonotype occurred many times. J is TRBJ2-7 and V is TRBV11-2; D may be TRBD2 (6 bases). CDR3 size: 12 residues. Germline-derived CDR1 and CDR2 are SGHAT and FQNNGV. Trimming shortened V by 1 base and J by 11 bases, and 12 bases separated the two germline ends. The CDR3 loop is CASSLGSEREYF. In nucleotides, the CDR3 is TGTGCCAGCAGCTTAGGCAGCGAGCGGGAGTACTTC.